The 30 T cell receptor beta chains below were found in one sample sequenced in a study of cytomegalovirus exposure and HLA in healthy donors. 60 Vbeta and 13 Jbeta primers were used in PCR. The assay was immunoSEQ multiplex PCR, and TCRdb's table has in-frame clones only and misses some. The sample holds over 150,000 clones, 80% to 85% seen once. What was sequenced was PBMCs. Receptors were obtained from a man aged 50 to 60 in good health and CMV-seronegative.

This clone was counted once. The identical CDR3 is also encoded by other nucleotide sequences in the sample. The chain combines TRBV9 with TRBJ2-1, with 9 bases matching TRBD2. The CDR3 loop spans 15 amino acids. Germline V gives CDR1 SGDLS, CDR2 YYNGEE. V was pared by 0 bases and J by 5 bases, with 3 bases of the junction left unmatched. The CDR3 nucleotides are TGTGCCAGCAGCGTAGGACTAGCGGATCACAATGAGCAGTTCTTC. Residues: CASSVGLADHNEQFF.

This clone was detected a few times. This rearrangement joins TRBV4-1 to TRBJ1-4, with TRBD1 as a possible D gene (5 bases). CDR1 MGHRA and CDR2 YSYEKL come from the germline V gene. This CDR3 is 17 amino acids long. Trimming shortened V by 0 bases and J by 9 bases, and 20 bases separated the two germline ends. The CDR3 DNA is TGCGCCAGCAGCCAAGATGGCCAACTATACCAGGGTCAAAAACTGTTTTTT. This translates into CASSQDGQLYQGQKLFF.

The rearrangement uses TRBV5-1 and TRBJ2-3, with a weak D call TRBD1 (5 bases). CDR1 is SGHRS, CDR2 YFSETQ, per germline. The CDR3 length is 16 residues. V was pared by 0 bases and J by 0 bases, with 11 bases between. The CDR3 DNA is TGCGCCAGCAGCTTGGGGGTGTCAGGGAGCACAGATACGCAGTATTTT. It encodes CASSLGVSGSTDTQYF.

The genes are TRBV28 and TRBJ2-3, with a weak D call TRBD1 (5 bases). The V end was cut by 7 bases, the J end by 0 bases, with 17 bases between. This CDR3 spans 16 amino acids. CDR1 and CDR2 from the germline V gene are MDHEN and SYDVKM. The CDR3 is CASNTGGAASTDTQYF. The DNA of the CDR3 is TGTGCCAGCAACACCGGTGGGGCGGCTAGCACAGATACGCAGTATTTT.

The genes are TRBV7-9 and TRBJ2-7; 7 nucleotides agree with TRBD1. Per germline, CDR1 SEHNR and CDR2 FQNEAQ (reference sequence). Trimming cost V 0 bases and J 10 bases; bases outside gene matches: 6. The CDR3 is 13 residues long. The CDR3 region is CASSLAEGARQYF. The CDR3 nucleotides are TGTGCCAGCAGCTTAGCCGAGGGGGCTCGACAGTACTTC. The full variable domain, in which reference TRBV7-9 and TRBJ2-7 provide the parts outside the CDR3, is DTGVSQNPRHKITKRGQNVTFRCDPISEHNRLYWYRQTLGQGPEFLTYFQNEAQLEKSRLLSDRFSAERPKGSFSTLEIQRTEQGDSAMYLCASSLAEGARQYFGPGTRLTVT.

The rearrangement uses TRBV5-1 and TRBJ2-3, with D perhaps matching TRBD2 (7 bases). The germline CDR1 and CDR2 sequences are SGHRS and YFSETQ. The CDR3 loop spans 15 amino acids. V shed 0 bases and J shed 3 bases, with 11 bases lying between them. The CDR3 coding sequence is TGCGCCAGCAGCTTGGAGAGGGGGGGGACAGATACGCAGTATTTT. This codes for CASSLERGGTDTQYF.

The rearrangement uses TRBV19 and TRBJ1-2; TRBD1 agrees at 8 bases. CDR1 and CDR2 (germline): LNHDA, SQIVND (reference sequence). This CDR3 has 13 amino acids. CDR3 in DNA: TGTGCGATACTGGACAGGGCAACCTATGGCTACACCTTC. Translation gives CAILDRATYGYTF.

This clone appeared a few times. This chain connects TRBV6-5 to TRBJ2-7; 7 bases fit TRBD1. This CDR3 spans 14 amino acids. Germline V gene lookup returns CDR1 MNHEY and CDR2 SVGAGI. The trim removed 7 bases at V and 3 bases at J, leaving 9 bases unmatched. Here the CDR3 reads CASTDRDSGYEQYF. For the CDR3, the DNA is TGTGCCAGCACCGACCGGGACAGTGGCTACGAGCAGTACTTC.

The V call is TRBV28, the J call TRBJ2-7; 11 bases map to TRBD2. Per the germline V gene, CDR1 is MDHEN and CDR2 is SYDVKM. Trimming took 5 bases from V and 2 from J; bases not matched to a gene: 8. This CDR3 contains 16 residues. CDR3 region: CASSPGGLAGTYEQYF. CDR3 sequence (DNA): TGTGCCAGCAGTCCCGGCGGACTAGCGGGTACCTACGAGCAGTACTTC.

The chain has TRBV19 and TRBJ2-1; no reliable D call. Germline loops: CDR1 LNHDA, CDR2 SQIVND (reference sequence). This CDR3 spans 14 amino acids. V lost 6 bases and J lost 6, with 15 bases in between. CDR3 residues: CASSTMSFPNEQFF. The CDR3, as DNA: TGTGCCAGTAGCACCATGAGCTTTCCCAATGAGCAGTTCTTC.

The chain recombines TRBV6-6 with TRBJ2-3; no firm D call. Germline CDR1 and CDR2: MNHNY and SVGAGI (reference sequence). V lost 2 bases, J lost 6 bases, and 6 bases lay in between. This CDR3 comprises 12 residues. In nucleotides, the CDR3 is TGTGCCAGCAGTTACCTCGAGGATACGCAGTATTTT. It yields the protein CASSYLEDTQYF.

The V gene is TRBV13, the J gene TRBJ1-2, with unresolved D. V lost 0 bases and J lost 3, with 8 bases in between. The CDR3 is made up of 14 amino acids. Germline CDR1 and CDR2: PRHDT and FYEKMQ (reference sequence). CDR3 nucleotides: TGTGCCAGCAGCTTAGGCGCAGGATACTATGGCTACACCTTC. Its translation is CASSLGAGYYGYTF.

The rearrangement links TRBV2 to TRBJ1-4; a possible D gene is TRBD1 (6 bases). From germline, CDR1 is SNHLY and CDR2 FYNNEI. CDR3 length equals 14 residues. Trimming stripped 1 base from V and 8 bases from J, with 11 bases between. The CDR3 sequence: CASSEGGGSEKLFF. The CDR3 coding sequence is TGTGCCAGCAGTGAAGGAGGGGGTAGCGAAAAACTGTTTTTT.

V is TRBV28 and J is TRBJ1-6; TRBD1 aligns across 7 bases. Unmatched junction bases numbered 11, after V lost 8 bases and J lost 7 bases. Germline V gives CDR1 MDHEN, CDR2 SYDVKM. The CDR3 consists of 15 residues. The CDR3 reads CASHGPGGYNSPLHF. CDR3 nucleotides: TGTGCCAGCCATGGGCCAGGGGGTTACAATTCACCCCTCCACTTT.

DNA for the CDR3: TGTGCCAGCAGCTTCCGGGTCAATGAGCAGTTCTTC. It yields the protein CASSFRVNEQFF. V and J are TRBV5-8 and TRBJ2-1; D gene unclear. Germline lookup yields CDR1 SGHTS and CDR2 YDEGEE. Trimming took 2 bases from V and 6 from J, leaving 6 bases between them. CDR3 size: 12 residues.

The chain is built from TRBV5-6 and TRBJ2-5, with D possibly matching TRBD2 (6 bases). Trimming removed 3 bases at V and 5 bases at J, with 14 bases between. Germline V gives CDR1 SGHDT, CDR2 YYEEEE. There are 14 residues in the CDR3. The CDR3 is CASSWGLLGETQYF. The CDR3 DNA is TGTGCCAGCAGCTGGGGACTTTTGGGCGAGACCCAGTACTTC.

The chain is built from TRBV6-5 and TRBJ1-1, with 9 bases identical to TRBD1. Germline V gene lookup returns CDR1 MNHEY and CDR2 SVGAGI. This CDR3 has 15 residues. V lost 6 bases, J lost 0 bases, and 5 bases stayed unmatched. CDR3 protein: CASRNRGLMNTEAFF. The DNA of the CDR3 is TGTGCCAGCAGAAACAGGGGGCTGATGAACACTGAAGCTTTCTTT.

This chain joins TRBV5-4 and TRBJ1-2; D is perhaps TRBD1 (6 bases). Germline V lookup: CDR1 SGHNT, CDR2 YYREEE (reference sequence). This CDR3 is 14 amino acids long. V was shortened by 4 bases and J by 5 bases, with 15 bases between the two germline ends. The CDR3 nucleotides are TGTGCCAGCAGCGTAACACAGGGTCAGTATGGCTACACCTTC. Amino acid sequence: CASSVTQGQYGYTF. The entire variable domain, with the rest obtained from reference TRBV5-4 and TRBJ1-2, is as follows: ETGVTQSPTHLIKTRGQQVTLRCSSQSGHNTVSWYQQALGQGPQFIFQYYREEENGRGNFPPRFSGLQFPNYSSELNVNALELDDSALYLCASSVTQGQYGYTFGSGTRLTVV.

The chain uses TRBV28 and TRBJ1-3; 9 bases match TRBD1. J gave up 4 bases and V 4 bases, and 5 bases lay outside the gene matches. The CDR3 sequence is 15 residues long. Germline values: CDR1 MDHEN, CDR2 SYDVKM. The CDR3 DNA reads as TGTGCCAGCAGTTCCGCCGGGACAGGGGGAAACACCATATATTTT. Translated, it gives CASSSAGTGGNTIYF.

In its sample, this clone was seen once. The chain combines TRBV11-2 with TRBJ2-2; 13 bases are a match to TRBD2. The V segment lost 0 bases and the J segment 7 bases; nucleotides outside the gene matches: 11. Per germline, CDR1 SGHAT and CDR2 FQNNGV. CDR3 length: 19 residues. CDR3 DNA sequence: TGTGCCAGCAGCTTAGATGCCCCCGGACTAGCGGGAGTAATCGGGGAGCTGTTTTTT. Its protein product is CASSLDAPGLAGVIGELFF.

V usage is TRBV15 and J usage is TRBJ2-7, with D perhaps matching TRBD1 (6 bases). The CDR3 covers 13 residues. Germline CDR1 is LNHNV and CDR2 is YYDKDF (reference sequence). The V and J ends lost 2 bases and 7 bases respectively, with 12 bases between them. The CDR3 region is CATSRTRDTEQYF. CDR3 nucleotide sequence: TGTGCCACCAGCAGAACCCGGGACACAGAGCAGTACTTC.

The CDR3 sequence is CASSPRTGLSGNTIYF. The CDR3 nucleotides read TGTGCCAGCAGCCCCCGGACAGGGCTCTCTGGAAACACCATATATTTT. The chain is built from TRBV9 and TRBJ1-3, with 8 bases identical to TRBD1. The CDR3 loop spans 16 amino acids. Germline-derived CDR1 and CDR2 are SGDLS and YYNGEE. J lost 0 bases, V lost 4 bases, and 6 bases had no gene match.

The chain joins TRBV19 to TRBJ1-1; 7 nucleotides agree with TRBD1. The ends lost 6 bases at V and 3 bases at J; junction bases unmatched: 7. The length of the CDR3 is 14 residues. Looked up from germline, CDR1 is LNHDA and CDR2 is SQIVND (reference sequence). The CDR3 spells CASSRGVAYTEAFF. The CDR3 coding sequence is TGTGCCAGTAGCAGGGGGGTAGCTTACACTGAAGCTTTCTTT.

The rearrangement joins TRBV9 to TRBJ1-3; no clear D. The CDR3 loop spans 13 amino acids. The ends were cut back, 4 bases at V and 2 bases at J, with 7 bases in the middle. The germline CDR1 and CDR2 sequences are SGDLS and YYNGEE. The CDR3 reads CASSSSAGNTIYF. The CDR3 region has the DNA TGTGCCAGCAGCTCCTCGGCTGGAAACACCATATATTTT. Based on the CDR3 plus reference TRBV9 and TRBJ1-3, the full variable domain is DSGVTQTPKHLITATGQRVTLRCSPRSGDLSVYWYQQSLDQGLQFLIQYYNGEERAKGNILERFSAQQFPDLHSELNLSSLELGDSALYFCASSSSAGNTIYFGEGSWLTVV.

On this clone itself: Its ends do not fully match the called genes, so a read error is possible. This chain joins TRBV19 and TRBJ1-2; a possible D gene is TRBD1 (6 bases). Germline values: CDR1 LNHDA, CDR2 SQIVND (reference sequence). The CDR3 runs to 11 residues. This CDR3 reads CASSSPGVGAF. CDR3 nucleotide sequence: TGTGCCAGTAGTTCCCCAGGGGTCGGCGCCTTC.

The chain employs TRBV6-1 and TRBJ2-5, with 9 nucleotides matching TRBD1. Trimming cost V 6 bases and J 5 bases; bases outside gene matches: 10. Germline CDR1 MNHNS, CDR2 SASEGT. The CDR3 consists of 15 residues. The CDR3 loop is CASSLWDRAGETQYF. The CDR3 DNA reads as TGTGCCAGCAGCCTATGGGACAGGGCTGGTGAGACCCAGTACTTC.

The chain couples TRBV7-2 to TRBJ1-2; 9 bases line up with TRBD1. The CDR3 loop spans 15 amino acids. Per the germline V gene, CDR1 is SGHTA and CDR2 is FQGNSA. Trimming at V came to 2 bases and at J to 4 bases, leaving 5 bases not matched to a gene. The CDR3 DNA follows: TGTGCCAGCAGCTTACAACAGGGGGCATCCTATGGCTACACCTTC. Protein: CASSLQQGASYGYTF. Using reference TRBV7-2 and TRBJ1-2 for the parts outside the CDR3, the full variable domain is GAGVSQSPSNKVTEKGKDVELRCDPISGHTALYWYRQSLGQGLEFLIYFQGNSAPDKSGLPSDRFSAERTGGSVSTLTIQRTQQEDSAVYLCASSLQQGASYGYTFGSGTRLTVV.

Only one count was recorded for this clone. The rearrangement links TRBV5-1 to TRBJ1-5; 7 bases are a match to TRBD1. The CDR3 is made up of 16 amino acids. Looked up from germline, CDR1 is SGHRS and CDR2 is YFSETQ. The V gene end was trimmed by 0 bases and the J gene end by 3 bases; junction bases not matched to a gene: 6. DNA of the CDR3: TGCGCCAGCAGCTTGGGGGCCGGGACAGCCAATCAGCCCCAGCATTTT. Encoded protein: CASSLGAGTANQPQHF.

The chain links TRBV5-1 to TRBJ2-2; TRBD2 matches at 13 bases. Germline values: CDR1 SGHRS, CDR2 YFSETQ. V trimming: 0 bases; J trimming: 6 bases; junction bases outside the gene matches: 11. The CDR3 contains 19 residues. CDR3 sequence (DNA): TGCGCCAGCAGCTTGGCTGGGACTAGCGGGGAAAGTTGGGCCGGGGAGCTGTTTTTT. Its protein product is CASSLAGTSGESWAGELFF. Based on the CDR3 plus reference TRBV5-1 and TRBJ2-2, the full variable domain is KAGVTQTPRYLIKTRGQQVTLSCSPISGHRSVSWYQQTPGQGLQFLFEYFSETQRNKGNFPGRFSGRQFSNSRSEMNVSTLELGDSALYLCASSLAGTSGESWAGELFFGEGSRLTVL.

The chain recombines TRBV28 with TRBJ1-5; D uncertain. V lost 7 bases to trimming and J lost 0 bases, with 4 bases between them. Germline V gene lookup returns CDR1 MDHEN and CDR2 SYDVKM. The CDR3 has 12 amino acids. The CDR3 region is CASKLSNQPQHF. For the CDR3, the DNA is TGTGCCAGCAAGCTTAGCAATCAGCCCCAGCATTTT.